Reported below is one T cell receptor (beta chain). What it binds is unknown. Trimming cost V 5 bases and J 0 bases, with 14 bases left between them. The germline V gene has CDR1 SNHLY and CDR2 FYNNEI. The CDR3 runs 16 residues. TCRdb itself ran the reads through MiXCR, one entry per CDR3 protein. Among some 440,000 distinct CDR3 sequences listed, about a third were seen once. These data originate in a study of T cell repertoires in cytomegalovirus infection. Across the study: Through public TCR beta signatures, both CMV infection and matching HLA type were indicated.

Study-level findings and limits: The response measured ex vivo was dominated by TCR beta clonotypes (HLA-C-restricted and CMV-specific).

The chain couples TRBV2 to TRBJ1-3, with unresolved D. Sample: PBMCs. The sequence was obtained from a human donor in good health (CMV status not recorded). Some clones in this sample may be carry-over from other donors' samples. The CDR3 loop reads CASSIYVQPSGNTIYF. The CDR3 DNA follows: TGTGCCAGCAGTATATACGTACAGCCCTCTGGAAACACCATATATTTT.